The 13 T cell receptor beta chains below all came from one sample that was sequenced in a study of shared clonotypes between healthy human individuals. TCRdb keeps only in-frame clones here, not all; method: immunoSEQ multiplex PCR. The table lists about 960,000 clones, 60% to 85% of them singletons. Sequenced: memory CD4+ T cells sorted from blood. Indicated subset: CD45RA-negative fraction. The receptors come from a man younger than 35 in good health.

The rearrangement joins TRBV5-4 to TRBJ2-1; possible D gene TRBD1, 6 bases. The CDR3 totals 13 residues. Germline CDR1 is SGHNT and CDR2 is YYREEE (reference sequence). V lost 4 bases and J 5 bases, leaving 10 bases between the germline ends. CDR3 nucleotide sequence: TGTGCCAGCAGCCTGGACAGAAACAATGAGCAGTTCTTC. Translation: CASSLDRNNEQFF. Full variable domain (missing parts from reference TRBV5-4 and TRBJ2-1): ETGVTQSPTHLIKTRGQQVTLRCSSQSGHNTVSWYQQALGQGPQFIFQYYREEENGRGNFPPRFSGLQFPNYSSELNVNALELDDSALYLCASSLDRNNEQFFGPGTRLTVL.

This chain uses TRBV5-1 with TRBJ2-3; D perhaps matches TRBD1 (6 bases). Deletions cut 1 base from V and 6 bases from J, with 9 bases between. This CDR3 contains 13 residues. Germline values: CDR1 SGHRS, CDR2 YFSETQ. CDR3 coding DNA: TGCGCCAGCAGCTTGATGGGGGCGGATACGCAGTATTTT. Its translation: CASSLMGADTQYF.

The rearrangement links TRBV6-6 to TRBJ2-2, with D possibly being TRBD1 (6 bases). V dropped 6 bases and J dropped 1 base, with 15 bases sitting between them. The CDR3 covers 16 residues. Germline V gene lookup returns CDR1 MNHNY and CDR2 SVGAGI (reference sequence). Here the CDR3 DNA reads TGTGCCAGCAGCCGTGACGACAGGATGAACACCGGGGAGCTGTTTTTT. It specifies CASSRDDRMNTGELFF.

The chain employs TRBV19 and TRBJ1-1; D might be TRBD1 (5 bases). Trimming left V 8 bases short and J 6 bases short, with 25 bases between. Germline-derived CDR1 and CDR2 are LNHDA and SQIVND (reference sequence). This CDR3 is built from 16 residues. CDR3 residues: CASDWGQAPRGPEAFF. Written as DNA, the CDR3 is TGTGCCAGTGACTGGGGCCAGGCGCCCCGGGGACCTGAAGCTTTCTTT.

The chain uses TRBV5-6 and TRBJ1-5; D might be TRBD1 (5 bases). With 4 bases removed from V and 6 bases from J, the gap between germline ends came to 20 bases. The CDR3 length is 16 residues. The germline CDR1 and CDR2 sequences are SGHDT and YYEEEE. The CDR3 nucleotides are TGTGCCAGCAGCCACGGTGTAGGGGCGCAGAGTCAGCCCCAGCATTTT. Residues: CASSHGVGAQSQPQHF.

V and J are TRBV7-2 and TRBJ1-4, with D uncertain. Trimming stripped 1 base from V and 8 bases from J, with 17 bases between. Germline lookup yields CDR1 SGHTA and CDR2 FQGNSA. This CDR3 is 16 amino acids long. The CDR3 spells CASSLVTGRGREKLFF. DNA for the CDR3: TGTGCCAGCAGCTTAGTTACGGGCAGAGGGAGAGAAAAACTGTTTTTT.

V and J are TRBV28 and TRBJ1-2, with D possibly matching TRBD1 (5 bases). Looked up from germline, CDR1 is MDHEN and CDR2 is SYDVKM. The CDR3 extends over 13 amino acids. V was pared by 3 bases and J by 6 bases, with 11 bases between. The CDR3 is CASSFIQGNGYTF. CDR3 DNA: TGTGCCAGCAGTTTTATCCAGGGTAATGGCTACACCTTC.

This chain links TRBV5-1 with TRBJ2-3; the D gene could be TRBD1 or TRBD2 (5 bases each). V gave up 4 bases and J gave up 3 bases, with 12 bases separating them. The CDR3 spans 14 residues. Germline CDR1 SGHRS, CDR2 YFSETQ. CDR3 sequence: CASSTQRGTDTQYF. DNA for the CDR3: TGCGCCAGCAGCACCCAGAGGGGTACAGATACGCAGTATTTT.

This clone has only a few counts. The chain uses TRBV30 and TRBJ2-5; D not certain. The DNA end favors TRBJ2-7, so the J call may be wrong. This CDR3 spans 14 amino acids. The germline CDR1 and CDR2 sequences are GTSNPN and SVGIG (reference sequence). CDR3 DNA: TGTGCCTGGAGTGTACGTCCGGGTTCCTACGAGCAGTACTTC. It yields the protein CAWSVRPGSYEQYF.

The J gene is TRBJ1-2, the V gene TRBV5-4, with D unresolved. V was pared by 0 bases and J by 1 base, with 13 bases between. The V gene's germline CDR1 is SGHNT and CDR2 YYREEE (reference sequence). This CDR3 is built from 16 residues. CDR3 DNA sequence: TGTGCCAGCAGCTTGGCGTTCGGCCAGATTAACTATGGCTACACCTTC. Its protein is CASSLAFGQINYGYTF.

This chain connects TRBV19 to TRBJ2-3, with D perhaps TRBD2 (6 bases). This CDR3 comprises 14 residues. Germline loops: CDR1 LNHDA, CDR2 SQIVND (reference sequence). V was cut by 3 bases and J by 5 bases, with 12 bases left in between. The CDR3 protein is CASSIVGGQDTQYF. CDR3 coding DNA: TGTGCCAGTAGTATCGTCGGGGGTCAAGATACGCAGTATTTT.

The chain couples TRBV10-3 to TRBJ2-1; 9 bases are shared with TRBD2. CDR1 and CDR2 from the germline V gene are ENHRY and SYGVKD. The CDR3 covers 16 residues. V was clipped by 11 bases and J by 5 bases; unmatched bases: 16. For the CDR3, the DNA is TGTGCCTCCTCCGGCCTAGCGGGGACAAAAAACAATGAGCAGTTCTTC. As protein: CASSGLAGTKNNEQFF.

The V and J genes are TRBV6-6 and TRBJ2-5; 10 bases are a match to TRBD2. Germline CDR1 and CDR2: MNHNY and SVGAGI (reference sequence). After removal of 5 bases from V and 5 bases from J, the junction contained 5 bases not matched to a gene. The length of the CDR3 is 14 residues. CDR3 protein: CASSQAGGRETQYF. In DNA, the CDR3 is TGTGCCAGCAGTCAAGCGGGGGGGCGGGAGACCCAGTACTTC.